Listed below are T cell receptor beta chains from one sample, sequenced in a study of T cell responses to AZD1222 COVID-19 vaccine. Libraries were prepared by immunoSEQ multiplex PCR; TCRdb keeps only in-frame clonotypes and omits some of them. Of some 140,000 clones listed, about 91% are singletons. The sequenced sample was peripheral blood, obtained on day 0 of AZD1222 vaccination. All receptors derive from an adult in good health. Both conserved end residues are part of each CDR3. A D gene is named only where the DNA matches it firmly. Clone size appears in some rows only: once, few, many, or a class for an expanded clone.

D	J	size	V	DNA	CDR3
NA	TRBJ2-4	NA	TRBV5-1	TGCGCCAGCAGCTCAGAGGGTGCGGACATTCAGTACTTC	CASSSEGADIQYF
TRBD1	TRBJ1-2	NA	TRBV9	TGTGCCAGCAGCGGCGACAGGGTTGGCTACACCTTC	CASSGDRVGYTF
TRBD1	TRBJ2-4	NA	TRBV9	TGTGCCAGCAGCGTAGACAGGGGGTGGAACATTCAGTACTTC	CASSVDRGWNIQYF
NA	TRBJ2-1	NA	TRBV2	TGTGCCAGCAGTGGGGCGGGCGCGGGGTCAGAGCAGTTCTTC	CASSGAGAGSEQFF
NA	TRBJ2-1	NA	TRBV11-2	TGTGCCAGCAGAGACTGGAGGGTTGAGCAGTTCTTC	CASRDWRVEQFF
NA	TRBJ1-4	NA	TRBV11-2	TGTGCCAGCAGCCCTCTCGGGGGATCAACTAATGAAAAACTGTTTTTT	CASSPLGGSTNEKLFF
NA	TRBJ1-2	once	TRBV23-1	TGCGCCAGCAGTCAAGTGGACGTCCGCAACTATGGCTACACCTTC	CASSQVDVRNYGYTF
NA	TRBJ1-4	once	TRBV5-5	TGTGCCAGCAGCTTGACTATCTCCATGGCCAGTGAAAAACTGTTTTTT	CASSLTISMASEKLFF
NA	TRBJ2-1	NA	TRBV4-1	TGCGCCAGCAGGCCTAGTAGGGGTCCAGAAAGCTCCTACAATGAGCAGTTCTTC	CASRPSRGPESSYNEQFF
NA	TRBJ2-1	NA	TRBV4-1	TGCGCCAGCAGCACCCGCCAGGGGTATGAGCAGTTCTTC	CASSTRQGYEQFF
NA	TRBJ2-2	NA	TRBV18	TGTGCCAGCTCACCACCGAGCAGGGGCACCGGGGAGCTGTTTTTT	CASSPPSRGTGELFF
NA	TRBJ2-3	NA	TRBV5-4	TGTGCCAGCAGCTACCGGGATCGCACAGATACGCAGTATTTT	CASSYRDRTDTQYF
NA	TRBJ2-7	NA	TRBV19	TGTGCCAGTCCTTCGGACCGCTACGAGCAGTACTTC	CASPSDRYEQYF
NA	TRBJ2-1	NA	TRBV19	TGTGCCAGTAGTATGGGGTTAGCTTCCAATGAGCAGTTCTTC	CASSMGLASNEQFF
NA	TRBJ2-1	NA	TRBV7-3	TGTGCCAGCAGCTTAAACCCCCGGACAGAGCAGTTCTTC	CASSLNPRTEQFF
NA	TRBJ2-7	NA	TRBV5-1	TGCGCCAGCAGTCAGGGTAATATCTACGAGCAGTACTTC	CASSQGNIYEQYF
NA	TRBJ2-2	NA	TRBV7-3	TGTGCCAGCAGCTTCCCTCCGGGGACGGCGGACACCGGGGAGCTGTTTTTT	CASSFPPGTADTGELFF
TRBD1	TRBJ1-2	NA	TRBV9	TGTGCCAGCACCGCCCTGGGACAGGGGGGCTATGGCTACACCTTC	CASTALGQGGYGYTF
TRBD1	TRBJ2-5	NA	TRBV6-5	TGTGCCAGCAGCCAGACAGGGGGCCGGCGGGAGACCCAGTACTTC	CASSQTGGRRETQYF
TRBD2	TRBJ2-4	NA	TRBV14	TGTGCCAGCAGCCAAGGACCGGCCCTAGCGGGGGGTCCGAGACGCGGCATTCAGTACTTC	CASSQGPALAGGPRRGIQYF
TRBD1	TRBJ1-2	NA	TRBV2	TGTGCCAGCAGCCTGGGACAGGGGGCTTATGGCTACACCTTC	CASSLGQGAYGYTF
NA	TRBJ2-1	NA	TRBV28	TGTGCCAGCAGTTTAATCTTCGGGGCGGGCAATGAGCAGTTCTTC	CASSLIFGAGNEQFF
NA	TRBJ1-3	NA	TRBV5-4	TGTGCCAGCAGCCAGGGCGGGGGCTCTGGAAACACCATATATTTT	CASSQGGGSGNTIYF
TRBD2	TRBJ2-3	NA	TRBV11-2	TGTGCCAGCAGCTTAGCAGGGGCGGGAGGGCCTAAAAGCACAGATACGCAGTATTTT	CASSLAGAGGPKSTDTQYF
NA	TRBJ1-2	NA	TRBV4-1	TGCGCCAGCAGCCAAGAGACGGCTATCAACTATGGCTACACCTTC	CASSQETAINYGYTF
NA	TRBJ2-2	NA	TRBV7-3	TGTGCCAGCAGCGCAAGGTTGGGGGCGGTCACCGGGGAGCTGTTTTTT	CASSARLGAVTGELFF
NA	TRBJ1-5	NA	TRBV12-1	TGTGCCAGCAGCTTTATGGGACAGGGGAATCTAGGCAATCAGCCCCAGCATTTT	CASSFMGQGNLGNQPQHF
NA	TRBJ1-1	NA	TRBV18	TGTGCCAGCTCACTGGACGCGAACACTGAAGCTTTCTTT	CASSLDANTEAFF
NA	TRBJ1-4	once	TRBV5-1	TGCGCCAGCAGCTTTGGTCCCGGGGGCGACGAAAAACTGTTTTTT	CASSFGPGGDEKLFF
NA	TRBJ1-1	once	TRBV28	TGTGCCAGCAGTTTACAGGGGTACACTGAAGCTTTCTTT	CASSLQGYTEAFF
TRBD1	TRBJ2-7	once	TRBV27	TGTGCCAGCAGTGCCGGGACAGGTTACGAGCAGTACTTC	CASSAGTGYEQYF
TRBD1	TRBJ2-1	NA	TRBV7-3	TGTGCCAGCAGCCCAAGGGACAGCGGTCATGAGCAGTTCTTC	CASSPRDSGHEQFF
NA	TRBJ2-5	once	TRBV5-1	TGCGCCAGCAGCTTGGCCGTTCCGAGGGAGACCCAGTACTTC	CASSLAVPRETQYF
NA	TRBJ1-2	NA	TRBV6-5	TGTGCCACCAAACCCAGGGCTGGCTACACCTTC	CATKPRAGYTF
NA	TRBJ2-5	once	TRBV5-8	TGTGCCAGCAGCTTGGTCCGTTTCCAGCAAGAGACCCAGTACTTC	CASSLVRFQQETQYF
NA	TRBJ2-1	NA	TRBV10-3	TGTGCCATCAGCGGACAGAGCTCCTACAATGAGCAGTTCTTC	CAISGQSSYNEQFF
NA	TRBJ2-6	NA	TRBV5-1	TGCGCCAGCAGCTTGGTGGTAGGGGCAGGCTCTGGGGCCAACGTCCTGACTTTC	CASSLVVGAGSGANVLTF
TRBD1	TRBJ1-1	NA	TRBV4-3	TGCGCCAGCAGCCTAATTCACCGGGACAGTATACTCACTGAAGCTTTCTTT	CASSLIHRDSILTEAFF
NA	TRBJ1-2	NA	TRBV5-1	TGCGCCAGCAGCTTGGACGGGGGCTATGGCTACACCTTC	CASSLDGGYGYTF
TRBD1	TRBJ1-5	NA	TRBV6-2/TRBV6-3	TGTGCCAGCAGTAGGAGACGACAGGGAAACGTTCGATTCGATCAGCCCCAGCATTTT	CASSRRRQGNVRFDQPQHF
TRBD1	TRBJ1-2	NA	TRBV19	TGTGCCAGTCGGCAGGGGGGCTATGGCTACACCTTC	CASRQGGYGYTF
NA	TRBJ1-4	NA	TRBV3-1/TRBV3-2	TGTGCCAGCAGCCAGGGTTCCCCGTTT	CASSQGSPF
NA	TRBJ2-1	NA	TRBV21-1	TGTGCCAGCCGGGACGGGGGTAGGAGAGGCCGTGACAATGAGCAGTTCTTC	CASRDGGRRGRDNEQFF
NA	TRBJ2-1	few	TRBV5-6	TGTGCCAGCAGCTTGGATCTGAGCCCACGATCCTACAATGAGCAGTTCTTC	CASSLDLSPRSYNEQFF
NA	TRBJ1-5	few	TRBV2	TGTGCCAGCAGTGGGCCTCGTCAGCCCCAGCATTTT	CASSGPRQPQHF
NA	TRBJ1-5	NA	TRBV7-2	TGTGCCAGCAGCTTAGAAAGGGCCAATCAGCCCCAGCATTTT	CASSLERANQPQHF
TRBD2	TRBJ2-1	NA	TRBV3-1/TRBV3-2	TGTGCCAGCAGCCGGGATAGCGGGAGGGCCTACAATGAGCAGTTCTTC	CASSRDSGRAYNEQFF
NA	TRBJ1-1	NA	TRBV28	TGTGCCAGCAGTTTATCCGGGGGATGGAACACTGAAGCTTTCTTT	CASSLSGGWNTEAFF
NA	TRBJ2-1	NA	TRBV12-3/TRBV12-4	TGTGCCAGCAGTTTCGACGGTGAGCAGTTCTTC	CASSFDGEQFF
TRBD1	TRBJ2-3	NA	TRBV4-2	TGTGCCAGCAGCCAGAGGGGGCCCGGCACAGATACGCAGTATTTT	CASSQRGPGTDTQYF
NA	TRBJ2-2	NA	TRBV7-2	TGTGCCAGCCCCATGGAGGGCGGGGCACTAACCGGGGAGCTGTTTTTT	CASPMEGGALTGELFF
NA	TRBJ2-3	NA	TRBV15	TGTGCCACCAGCAGAGAGGGGACAGCGGGAGCATTCCAGGATACGCAGTATTTT	CATSREGTAGAFQDTQYF
NA	TRBJ2-7	NA	TRBV5-6	TGTGCCAGCAGGGAATCCCGGGACCCCAGAGAGGAGTACTTC	CASRESRDPREEYF
NA	TRBJ1-1	NA	TRBV9	TGTGCCAGCAGCCCGGGGGGACGGAACACTGAAGCTTTCTTT	CASSPGGRNTEAFF